Presented here are 22 T cell receptor beta chains from one specimen sequenced in a study of human T cells and chemical hapten exposure. The sample's time point: patch test 2, 6 weeks after DPC sensitization. Treatment here: therapeutic diphenylcyclopropenone sensitization with weekly scalp DPC. TCRdb reprocessed the RACE reads via MiXCR and lists one record per CDR3 protein. This sample has under 450,000 distinct CDR3 sequences, with around 6% found just once. Sequenced material: whole blood, taken in connection with sensitization to the hapten diphenylcyclopropenone (DPC). These receptors all stem from a woman aged 18-35 years with alopecia areata. Some clones in this sample may be carry-over from other donors' samples.

The chain combines TRBV20-1 with TRBJ1-1; possible D gene TRBD1, 5 bases. Germline V gives CDR1 DFQATT, CDR2 SNEGSKA (reference sequence). This CDR3 contains 15 residues. The ends were cut back, 3 bases at V and 4 bases at J, with 18 bases in the middle. The CDR3 loop is CSASPRDEVFTEAFF. DNA for the CDR3: TGCAGTGCTAGTCCCAGGGATGAAGTGTTCACTGAAGCTTTCTTT.

On this clonotype itself: A much more abundant neighbour one base away suggests this may be a read error. The genes are TRBV20-1 and TRBJ1-1; 9 bases align to TRBD1. Germline CDR1 DFQATT, CDR2 SNEGSKA (reference sequence). CDR3 length: 15 amino acids. DNA for the CDR3: TGCAGTGCTACAGGACAGGGGACCGGGAACATTGAAGCTTTCTTT. This sequence encodes CSATGQGTGNIEAFF.

This clonotype was picked up a small number of times. This chain connects TRBV6-5 to TRBJ1-5, with D unclear. The V end lost 6 bases, the J end lost 2 bases, and 5 bases lay between the germline ends. Germline CDR1 is MNHEY and CDR2 is SVGAGI. This CDR3 region has 12 residues. This CDR3 reads CASRSGNQPQHF. CDR3 nucleotide sequence: TGTGCCAGCAGATCCGGCAATCAGCCCCAGCATTTT.

This chain connects TRBV20-1 to TRBJ1-2; D might be TRBD1 (5 bases). The CDR3 is 13 residues long. CDR1 DFQATT and CDR2 SNEGSKA come from the germline V gene (reference sequence). The V and J ends lost 3 bases and 6 bases respectively, with 14 bases between them. The CDR3 DNA follows: TGCAGTGCTAGGGCAGGGCGAACAGATGGCTACACCTTC. Translating gives CSARAGRTDGYTF.

This chain connects TRBV27 to TRBJ2-1; D unclear. The CDR3 is 13 amino acids. Germline V gene sequence: CDR1 MNHEY, CDR2 SMNVEV (reference sequence). Trimming took 6 bases from V and 5 from J, leaving 11 bases between them. In DNA, the CDR3 is TGTGCCAGCAGCGACACCATAGACAATGAGCAGTTCTTC. Its protein product is CASSDTIDNEQFF.

At least ten counts were recorded for this clonotype. The chain recombines TRBV5-6 with TRBJ1-2; D is undetermined. The CDR3 has 14 residues. V was shortened by 5 bases and J by 4 bases, with 15 bases between the two germline ends. The germline V gene encodes CDR1 SGHDT and CDR2 YYEEEE. The CDR3 sequence: CASRGWGGGYGYTF. CDR3 coding DNA: TGTGCCAGCAGAGGATGGGGAGGCGGCTATGGCTACACCTTC.

This clonotype has just a few counts. This chain links TRBV20-1 with TRBJ1-6; D gene ambiguous. The V and J ends lost 1 base and 4 bases respectively, with 5 bases between them. This CDR3 has 13 amino acids. Germline V gene data show CDR1 as DFQATT and CDR2 as SNEGSKA (reference sequence). Written as DNA, the CDR3 is TGCAGTGCTAGAGTGGATTATAATTCACCCCTCCACTTT. Translation gives CSARVDYNSPLHF.

This chain connects TRBV20-1 to TRBJ2-7; 11 nucleotides line up with TRBD2. J lost 4 bases, V lost 6 bases, and 14 bases had no gene match. Germline V gene data show CDR1 as DFQATT and CDR2 as SNEGSKA (reference sequence). The CDR3 contains 16 residues. The CDR3 nucleotides are TGCAGTGCCCAAGATATGGGGACTAGCGGACTTTACGAGCAGTACTTC. Its translation is CSAQDMGTSGLYEQYF.

This clonotype was found a few times. The chain couples TRBV9 to TRBJ1-1, with 7 bases that match TRBD1. CDR1 and CDR2 from the germline V gene are SGDLS and YYNGEE. The CDR3 sequence is 16 residues long. V dropped 4 bases and J dropped 5; count of bases not matched to a gene: 14. The CDR3 here is CASSPRQGKAGTEAFF. The CDR3 nucleotides read TGTGCCAGCAGCCCCCGACAGGGCAAGGCGGGGACTGAAGCTTTCTTT.

The table lists this clonotype with many counts. The rearrangement joins TRBV20-1 to TRBJ2-7; a weak D match, TRBD1 (5 bases). V was clipped by 5 bases and J by 7 bases, with 18 bases between them. Looked up from germline, CDR1 is DFQATT and CDR2 is SNEGSKA (reference sequence). The CDR3 sequence is 13 residues long. The CDR3 sequence is CSARSPGFWEQYF. The CDR3 nucleotides read TGCAGTGCTCGTTCCCCAGGGTTCTGGGAGCAGTACTTC.

This clonotype was observed many times. The chain carries TRBV3-1 and TRBJ1-1; no definite D call. The germline V and J ends were trimmed by 2 bases and 7 bases, with 8 bases remaining between them. The CDR3 has 12 residues. Looked up from germline, CDR1 is LGHDT and CDR2 is YNNKEL (reference sequence). This chain's CDR3 is CASSQRAVEAFF. The DNA of the CDR3 is TGTGCCAGCAGCCAAAGGGCGGTTGAAGCTTTCTTT.

This clonotype was detected many times. This chain connects TRBV20-1 to TRBJ1-6; 10 bases fit TRBD1. The germline CDR1 and CDR2 sequences are DFQATT and SNEGSKA (reference sequence). The CDR3 length is 14 residues. The trim removed 5 bases at V and 9 bases at J, leaving 7 bases unmatched. The CDR3 bases are TGCAGTGCTGAGGAGGGGGACAGGGGTTCACCCCTCCACTTT. It codes for CSAEEGDRGSPLHF.

The rearrangement joins TRBV27 to TRBJ2-3; D might be TRBD2 (7 bases). Germline V gene data show CDR1 as MNHEY and CDR2 as SMNVEV (reference sequence). V gave up 3 bases and J gave up 4 bases, with 14 bases separating them. This CDR3 is 15 amino acids long. The DNA of the CDR3 is TGTGCCAGCAGTTTTGGGGGGGGGCTTTCAGATACGCAGTATTTT. Translating it yields CASSFGGGLSDTQYF.

In its sample, this clonotype was seen many times. The chain uses TRBV29-1 and TRBJ1-2; D possibly corresponds to TRBD1 (6 bases). The germline V and J ends were trimmed by 3 bases and 2 bases, with 7 bases remaining between them. This CDR3 has 12 amino acids. From germline, CDR1 is SQVTM and CDR2 ANQGSEA. The CDR3 loop reads CSVDQGNYGYTF. DNA of the CDR3: TGCAGCGTTGATCAGGGGAACTATGGCTACACCTTC.

This clonotype was seen more than once but under ten times. The rearrangement joins TRBV6-5 to TRBJ1-5; D ambiguous. Germline values: CDR1 MNHEY, CDR2 SVGAGI. The CDR3 is 17 residues long. The ends were cut back, 6 bases at V and 3 bases at J, with 21 bases in the middle. The CDR3 coding sequence is TGTGCCAGCAGCCGCTCGGCATCATCTTTTTTCAATCAGCCCCAGCATTTT. It specifies CASSRSASSFFNQPQHF.

The chain couples TRBV15 to TRBJ2-2, with a weak D call TRBD2 (7 bases). V lost 1 base to trimming and J lost 2 bases, with 11 bases between them. The CDR3 loop spans 16 amino acids. CDR1 is LNHNV, CDR2 YYDKDF, per germline (reference sequence). DNA for the CDR3: TGTGCCACCAGCAGAGCAAGGGGGGGAAACACCGGGGAGCTGTTTTTT. Its protein product is CATSRARGGNTGELFF.

This clonotype was seen many times. The chain carries TRBV6-1 and TRBJ1-1; D gene uncertain. V lost 0 bases, J lost 6 bases, and 5 bases lay in between. There are 12 residues in the CDR3. CDR1 is MNHNS, CDR2 SASEGT, per germline. This CDR3 reads CASSEAGAEAFF. The DNA of the CDR3 is TGTGCCAGCAGTGAAGCGGGCGCTGAAGCTTTCTTT.

This clonotype was seen repeatedly, ten times or more. V gene TRBV6-2 or TRBV6-3 combines with J gene TRBJ1-2; TRBD1 matches 10 bases. This CDR3 region has 16 residues. V lost 7 bases to trimming and J lost 3 bases; unmatched junction nucleotides: 11. Germline loops: CDR1 MNHEY, CDR2 SVGEGT. As DNA, the CDR3 is TGTGCCAGCACCCTGACAGGGGGCTCCCTTCACTATGGCTACACCTTC. Protein sequence: CASTLTGGSLHYGYTF.

This clonotype was observed many times. The chain joins TRBV20-1 to TRBJ1-1; D is uncertain. The germline V and J ends were trimmed by 4 bases and 5 bases, with 14 bases remaining between them. CDR3 length: 13 residues. Germline values: CDR1 DFQATT, CDR2 SNEGSKA (reference sequence). CDR3 DNA sequence: TGCAGTGCTAACCCTGGGAGGGTAACTGAAGCTTTCTTT. Its translation: CSANPGRVTEAFF.

This clonotype occurred a few times. The CDR3 here is CASSPLPTGMDTQYF. The DNA of the CDR3 is TGTGCCAGCAGTCCCCTCCCCACGGGGATGGATACGCAGTATTTT. J is TRBJ2-3 and V is TRBV12-3 or TRBV12-4; maybe TRBD2 (5 bases). Trimming left V 5 bases short and J 6 bases short, with 18 bases between. There are 15 residues in the CDR3.

This clonotype was recorded at least ten times. The rearrangement joins TRBV4-1 to TRBJ2-3, with D uncertain. The V gene's germline CDR1 is MGHRA and CDR2 YSYEKL. The length of the CDR3 is 16 residues. V was clipped by 0 bases and J by 4 bases, with 14 bases between them. The CDR3 here is CASSQDQGRISDTQYF. CDR3 coding DNA: TGCGCCAGCAGCCAAGATCAAGGTCGGATATCAGATACGCAGTATTTT.

The V gene is TRBV2, the J gene TRBJ1-2, with D perhaps matching TRBD1 (6 bases). With 8 bases removed from V and 1 base from J, the gap between germline ends came to 23 bases. Looked up from germline, CDR1 is SNHLY and CDR2 is FYNNEI. The CDR3 contains 17 residues. Written as DNA, the CDR3 is TGTGCCAGCCCTAGACGCGGACAGCCAGCCGATAACTATGGCTACACCTTC. Its protein product is CASPRRGQPADNYGYTF.